This entry lists 15 T cell receptor beta chains sequenced from one sample in a study of cytomegalovirus exposure and HLA in healthy donors. Use of 60 Vbeta and 13 Jbeta primers characterized the PCR. Generated by immunoSEQ multiplex PCR, the TCRdb table keeps only in-frame clones and is missing some. The data contain about 120,000 clones, 70% to 80% of them singletons. The sequenced sample consisted of PBMCs. The receptors shown here come from a woman aged 18-29 years in good health and CMV-seronegative.

This clone was recorded a few times. This chain links TRBV7-9 with TRBJ1-4; no clear D gene. The V gene's germline CDR1 is SEHNR and CDR2 FQNEAQ (reference sequence). This CDR3 has 16 residues. The ends were cut back, 4 bases at V and 12 bases at J, with 24 bases in the middle. The CDR3 sequence: CASSYPGAPVMKELFF. Written as DNA, the CDR3 is TGTGCCAGCAGCTATCCGGGAGCTCCAGTAATGAAGGAACTGTTTTTT.

The chain links TRBV19 to TRBJ1-1, with 7 bases matching TRBD1. Germline assignment: CDR1 LNHDA and CDR2 SQIVND (reference sequence). The trim removed 7 bases at V and 5 bases at J, leaving 7 bases unmatched. The CDR3 totals 13 residues. CDR3 nucleotides: TGTGCCAGTATGGAGGGGGCTGGAACTGAAGCTTTCTTT. Its protein product is CASMEGAGTEAFF.

This clone appeared a few times. The chain has TRBV5-5 and TRBJ2-6; D is possibly TRBD2 (5 bases). The CDR3 sequence is 17 residues long. Looked up from germline, CDR1 is SGHKS and CDR2 is YYEKEE (reference sequence). V shed 1 base and J shed 0 bases, with 11 bases lying between them. Here the CDR3 reads CASSLNRGLSGANVLTF. In nucleotides, the CDR3 is TGTGCCAGCAGCTTGAACAGAGGGCTCTCTGGGGCCAACGTCCTGACTTTC.

The CDR3 protein is CASSLAGGTINEQFF. CDR3 bases: TGCGCCAGCAGTTTAGCGGGGGGGACGATCAATGAGCAGTTCTTC. J is TRBJ2-1 and V is TRBV5-1; 11 positions match TRBD2. This CDR3 comprises 15 residues. V gave up 5 bases and J gave up 6 bases; unmatched junction bases: 7. Germline-derived CDR1 and CDR2 are SGHRS and YFSETQ.

The chain joins TRBV4-1 to TRBJ1-6; TRBD1 is a possible D gene (6 bases). V was cut by 0 bases and J by 2 bases, with 14 bases left in between. Germline CDR1 MGHRA, CDR2 YSYEKL. This CDR3 spans 18 amino acids. In nucleotides, the CDR3 is TGCGCCAGCAGCCAAGAGGGTCTTACAGGGACCTATAATTCACCCCTCCACTTT. This gives the protein CASSQEGLTGTYNSPLHF.

This clone was counted at least ten times. V and J are TRBV6-1 and TRBJ2-7; a weak D match, TRBD2 (5 bases). The CDR3 is 13 residues long. Trimming took off 9 bases at V and 3 bases at J, with 15 bases between the two ends. Germline assignment: CDR1 MNHNS and CDR2 SASEGT. The CDR3 loop is CASSDGLRYEQYF. For the CDR3, the DNA is TGTGCCAGTAGCGATGGATTACGCTACGAGCAGTACTTC.

V is TRBV6-5 and J is TRBJ2-5; 9 positions agree with TRBD2. Unmatched junction bases numbered 6, after V lost 5 bases and J lost 2 bases. The CDR3 loop spans 15 amino acids. The V gene's germline CDR1 is MNHEY and CDR2 SVGAGI. The DNA of the CDR3 is TGTGCCAGCAGTCCCTCGACTAGCGGACAAGAGACCCAGTACTTC. Encoded protein: CASSPSTSGQETQYF.

This chain joins TRBV7-8 and TRBJ1-6; 10 nucleotides agree with TRBD1. Germline CDR1 is SGHVS and CDR2 is FQNEAQ. The V and J ends lost 0 bases and 16 bases, in that order; junction bases with no gene match: 12. The CDR3 runs 16 residues. CDR3 in amino acids: CASSLAPGQGPEALHF. CDR3 bases: TGTGCCAGCAGCTTAGCGCCGGGACAGGGGCCAGAGGCTCTCCACTTT.

J is TRBJ1-1 and V is TRBV5-6; 7 nucleotides align to TRBD1. Looked up from germline, CDR1 is SGHDT and CDR2 is YYEEEE. The CDR3 has 12 residues. The V and J ends lost 3 bases and 4 bases, in that order; junction bases with no gene match: 0. The CDR3 sequence: CASSWTGTEAFF. CDR3 DNA: TGTGCCAGCAGCTGGACAGGCACTGAAGCTTTCTTT. Complete variable domain (other parts from reference TRBV5-6 and TRBJ1-1): DAGVTQSPTHLIKTRGQQVTLRCSPKSGHDTVSWYQQALGQGPQFIFQYYEEEERQRGNFPDRFSGHQFPNYSSELNVNALLLGDSALYLCASSWTGTEAFFGQGTRLTVV.

The J gene is TRBJ2-5, the V gene TRBV27; 7 bases match TRBD1. CDR1 is MNHEY and CDR2 is SMNVEV in the germline V gene (reference sequence). The CDR3 runs 15 residues. The V segment lost 3 bases and the J segment 5 bases; nucleotides outside the gene matches: 9. This CDR3 is CASSFGARGTETQYF. Written as DNA, the CDR3 is TGTGCCAGCAGTTTTGGGGCCAGGGGGACGGAGACCCAGTACTTC.

The chain uses TRBV30 and TRBJ2-3; possibly TRBD2 for D (6 bases). CDR1 and CDR2 (germline): GTSNPN, SVGIG (reference sequence). CDR3 length: 12 amino acids. Trimming cost V 0 bases and J 11 bases, with 12 bases left between them. CDR3 nucleotides: TGTGCCTGGAGTGTAAGTTCGGGGGTGCAGTATTTT. Translated, it gives CAWSVSSGVQYF.

The V gene is TRBV19, the J gene TRBJ2-5; D remains ambiguous. The CDR3 consists of 11 residues. The germline gives CDR1 LNHDA, CDR2 SQIVND (reference sequence). V was pared by 10 bases and J by 5 bases, with 11 bases between. CDR3 protein: CATRFQETQYF. CDR3 nucleotides: TGTGCCACTAGATTTCAGGAGACCCAGTACTTC.

CDR3 amino acids: CASSTSGGFHNSPLHF. The CDR3 bases are TGTGCCAGCAGCACTTCAGGGGGCTTCCATAATTCACCCCTCCACTTT. The V and J genes are TRBV6-6 and TRBJ1-6, with 8 bases identical to TRBD1. The CDR3 is 16 residues long. The V gene's germline CDR1 is MNHNY and CDR2 SVGAGI (reference sequence). V shed 6 bases, J shed 5 bases, and the junction held 9 bases outside the gene matches.

The V call is TRBV7-9, the J call TRBJ1-1; 9 bases fit TRBD1. The germline CDR1 and CDR2 sequences are SEHNR and FQNEAQ (reference sequence). V lost 4 bases to trimming and J lost 4 bases; unmatched junction nucleotides: 13. This CDR3 has 17 amino acids. The CDR3 coding sequence is TGTGCCAGCAGCTCCTCCGGGACAGGGTACCTCGGCACTGAAGCTTTCTTT. Its translation is CASSSSGTGYLGTEAFF.

The CDR3 loop reads CASSRSGGAYNEQFF. The DNA for the CDR3 is TGTGCCAGCAGTAGGAGCGGGGGGGCGTATAATGAGCAGTTCTTC. The J gene is TRBJ2-1, the V gene TRBV6-6, with TRBD2 matching 10 bases. The CDR3 totals 15 residues. CDR1 is MNHNY and CDR2 is SVGAGI in the germline V gene (reference sequence). V was clipped by 5 bases and J by 7 bases; unmatched bases: 8.